This record concerns one T cell receptor (beta chain) sequence. The antigen remains unidentified. The CDR3 spans 13 residues. Germline values: CDR1 SGHKS, CDR2 YYEKEE (reference sequence). V lost 4 bases and J 7 bases, leaving 12 bases between the germline ends. The sample is drawn from a study of neurological immune-mediated disorders. Points from the study as a whole: Neither clinical nor MRI features were found to be associated with the multiple sclerosis repertoire cluster. HTLV-1-associated myelopathy showed the most TCR clonal expansion; multiple sclerosis the least, below healthy controls. Phylogenetic grouping put 18 of 34 multiple sclerosis patients' repertoires into one related-CDR3 cluster, a possible signature.

Libraries used 2 million unsorted PBMCs kept frozen in RNAlater. Using its own MiXCR run on the 5' RACE reads, TCRdb lists one record per CDR3 protein. The sample contains about 66,000 distinct CDR3 sequences, 3.5% to 5.5% of which appear only once. This TCR was recovered from a man aged 25-40 years with multiple sclerosis. The J gene is TRBJ1-3, the V gene TRBV5-5, with D possibly matching TRBD1 (6 bases). Sequencing used PBMCs. The CDR3 DNA follows: TGTGCCAGCAGCCCGACTCAGGGGAACACCATATATTTT. As protein: CASSPTQGNTIYF. Full variable domain (outside the CDR3, taken from reference TRBV5-5 and TRBJ1-3): DAGVTQSPTHLIKTRGQQVTLRCSPISGHKSVSWYQQVLGQGPQFIFQYYEKEERGRGNFPDRFSARQFPNYSSELNVNALLLGDSALYLCASSPTQGNTIYFGEGSWLTVV.